This section outlines one T cell receptor beta chain sequence together with its context. Its antigen is unidentified. This entry belongs to a study of cytomegalovirus exposure and HLA in healthy donors. Study in general: Earlier, 180 million or so T cells were analyzed, and 90 million to 120 million unique TCR beta sequences were found among them. Study-wide findings and caveats: For most TCR sequences rarity was the rule, although some public TCRs occurred in many donors.

PCR amplification relied on 60 Vbeta primers (plus 13 Jbeta primers). TCRdb keeps only in-frame clones here, not all; method: immunoSEQ multiplex PCR. Of about 82,000 clones listed, roughly 72% are singletons. CDR1 is MGHRA, CDR2 YSYEKL, per germline. With 2 bases clipped from V and 3 bases from J, the junction kept 10 bases outside the gene matches. This CDR3 is 16 amino acids long. Donors were nominally healthy when sampled, though unrecorded immune exposures were likely. The TCR originated in a woman aged 45-65 years in good health and CMV-seropositive. The V gene is TRBV4-1, the J gene TRBJ2-7, with TRBD2 identical over 7 bases. Sequenced input: PBMCs. The CDR3 region has the DNA TGCGCCAGCAGCCAATTTCTCTTAGCGGGCAACTACGAGCAGTACTTC. Residues: CASSQFLLAGNYEQYF.